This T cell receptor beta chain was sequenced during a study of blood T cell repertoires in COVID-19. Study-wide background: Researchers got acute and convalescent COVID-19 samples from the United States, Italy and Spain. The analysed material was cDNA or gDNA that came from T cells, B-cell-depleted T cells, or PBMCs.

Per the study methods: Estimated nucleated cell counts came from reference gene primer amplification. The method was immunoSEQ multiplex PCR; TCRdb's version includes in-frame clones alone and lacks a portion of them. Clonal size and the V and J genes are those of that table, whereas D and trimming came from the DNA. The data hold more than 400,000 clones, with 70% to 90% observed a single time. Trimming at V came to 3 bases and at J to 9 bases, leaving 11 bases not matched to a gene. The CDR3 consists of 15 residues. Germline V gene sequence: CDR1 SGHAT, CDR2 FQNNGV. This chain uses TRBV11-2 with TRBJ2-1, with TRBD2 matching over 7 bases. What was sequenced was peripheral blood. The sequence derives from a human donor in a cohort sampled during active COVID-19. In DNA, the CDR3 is TGTGCCAGCAGCTTTTCCCGGGGCCTAGCGGCTGAGCAGTTCTTC. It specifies CASSFSRGLAAEQFF. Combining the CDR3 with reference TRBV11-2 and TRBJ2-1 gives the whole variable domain EAGVAQSPRYKIIEKRQSVAFWCNPISGHATLYWYQQILGQGPKLLIQFQNNGVVDDSQLPKDRFSAERLKGVDSTLKIQPAKLEDSAVYLCASSFSRGLAAEQFFGPGTRLTVL.